This passage covers 20 T cell receptor beta chains from one sample sequenced in a study of T cell responses to AZD1222 COVID-19 vaccine. Repertoires were generated with immunoSEQ multiplex PCR, while TCRdb's copy carries only in-frame clones and drops some. The sample includes 95,000 to 150,000 clones, 86% seen only once; the top ten take approximately 2.9%. The starting material was peripheral blood, obtained 28 days after the second AZD1222 dose. The receptors were gathered from an adult who received the AZD1222 COVID-19 vaccine.

This rearrangement joins TRBV11-2 to TRBJ2-1; TRBD2 matches at 8 bases. The CDR3 has 14 residues. Trimming at V came to 7 bases and at J to 7 bases, leaving 9 bases not matched to a gene. Germline assignment: CDR1 SGHAT and CDR2 FQNNGV. CDR3 nucleotide sequence: TGTGCCAGCACCCTAGCGGGTCCTCGGAATGAGCAGTTCTTC. Translation: CASTLAGPRNEQFF.

This clone is labeled as medium-sized. The gene calls are TRBV5-1 and TRBJ2-7, with a possible D match to TRBD2 (6 bases). CDR1 is SGHRS, CDR2 YFSETQ, per germline. Between the trimmed V and J ends, which lost 3 bases and 5 bases, there was a span of 21 bases. The CDR3 consists of 16 residues. CDR3 sequence reads: CASSSPGGDPGHEQYF. In DNA, the CDR3 is TGCGCCAGCAGCTCTCCCGGCGGGGACCCAGGCCACGAGCAGTACTTC.

The V and J genes are TRBV5-4 and TRBJ2-4, with D possibly matching TRBD1 (7 bases). The ends were cut back, 10 bases at V and 0 bases at J, with 23 bases in the middle. Germline CDR1 and CDR2: SGHNT and YYREEE (reference sequence). The CDR3 contains 17 residues. As DNA, the CDR3 is TGTGCCGTAGGGGAGGCAGGGGGACGACTAGCCAAAAACATTCAGTACTTC. Protein sequence: CAVGEAGGRLAKNIQYF.

The chain has TRBV11-2 and TRBJ2-2; D not certain. The CDR3 totals 16 residues. CDR1 is SGHAT, CDR2 FQNNGV, per germline. V lost 5 bases and J lost 1, with 14 bases in between. CDR3 region: CASSPPGLQNTGELFF. The CDR3 bases are TGTGCCAGCAGCCCCCCAGGTCTGCAGAACACCGGGGAGCTGTTTTTT.

This clone was seen more than once but under ten times. This chain links TRBV4-1 with TRBJ2-2; D gene uncertain. Germline V CDR1 and CDR2: MGHRA, YSYEKL. Trimming pared 4 bases from V and 0 bases from J, leaving 15 bases between. This CDR3 contains 17 residues. In nucleotides, the CDR3 is TGCGCCAGCAGCCCAAGGAGAGTCCCCACGAACACCGGGGAGCTGTTTTTT. Translating gives CASSPRRVPTNTGELFF.

The CDR3 DNA follows: TGTGCCAGCAGCTCTGGGACAGGAAATTCACCCCTCCACTTT. Translated: CASSSGTGNSPLHF. The chain employs TRBV9 and TRBJ1-6; 8 nucleotides align to TRBD1. Trimming took 4 bases from V and 7 from J; bases not matched to a gene: 4. Germline V gene data show CDR1 as SGDLS and CDR2 as YYNGEE. The CDR3 length is 14 residues.

This clone was seen ten or more times. The chain has TRBV28 and TRBJ1-1; D possibly corresponds to TRBD1 (6 bases). Trimming removed 2 bases from V and 8 bases from J, with 9 bases in between. The CDR3 totals 12 residues. The germline gives CDR1 MDHEN, CDR2 SYDVKM. This CDR3 is CASSLVRGEAFF. In nucleotides, the CDR3 is TGTGCCAGCAGTTTAGTCAGGGGAGAAGCTTTCTTT.

The chain joins TRBV20-1 to TRBJ2-7; tentative D call: TRBD1 (5 bases). The CDR3 consists of 10 residues. The V end was cut by 5 bases, the J end by 9 bases, with 11 bases between. The V gene's germline CDR1 is DFQATT and CDR2 SNEGSKA (reference sequence). This CDR3 is CSAHQGTQYF. Written as DNA, the CDR3 is TGCAGTGCTCACCAGGGAACGCAGTACTTC.

The chain recombines TRBV7-8 with TRBJ2-3; D call uncertain. The CDR3 spans 14 residues. V lost 5 bases, J lost 8 bases, and 17 bases lay in between. From germline, CDR1 is SGHVS and CDR2 FQNEAQ. The CDR3 bases are TGTGCCAGCAGCCTTAGTTTGCCGCTGGGTACGCAGTATTTT. As protein: CASSLSLPLGTQYF.

This sequence joins TRBV13 and TRBJ2-1; 7 bases fit TRBD1. The CDR3 has 14 amino acids. Germline assignment: CDR1 PRHDT and CDR2 FYEKMQ (reference sequence). J lost 6 bases, V lost 7 bases, and 9 bases had no gene match. The CDR3 protein is CASTLRGQINEQFF. CDR3 DNA: TGTGCCAGCACCCTCCGGGGACAGATCAATGAGCAGTTCTTC.

This chain joins TRBV7-9 and TRBJ1-2, with D maybe TRBD1 (5 bases). The CDR3 spans 16 residues. CDR1 is SEHNR and CDR2 is FQNEAQ in the germline V gene (reference sequence). Trimming removed 2 bases from V and 7 bases from J, with 20 bases in between. In nucleotides, the CDR3 is TGTGCCAGCAGCTTAACAGGACTTCGTGAAATAAGTGGCTACACCTTC. As protein: CASSLTGLREISGYTF. The whole variable domain, remainder taken from reference TRBV7-9 and TRBJ1-2, is DTGVSQNPRHKITKRGQNVTFRCDPISEHNRLYWYRQTLGQGPEFLTYFQNEAQLEKSRLLSDRFSAERPKGSFSTLEIQRTEQGDSAMYLCASSLTGLREISGYTFGSGTRLTVV.

The V and J genes are TRBV6-5 and TRBJ2-3; D not resolved. Trimming stripped 6 bases from V and 0 bases from J, with 10 bases between. CDR3 length: 14 residues. Per germline, CDR1 MNHEY and CDR2 SVGAGI. In DNA form, the CDR3 reads TGTGCCAGCAGATCAGGATACAGCACAGATACGCAGTATTTT. It yields the protein CASRSGYSTDTQYF.

V gene TRBV18 combines with J gene TRBJ1-1; D remains unclear. CDR1 is KGHSH, CDR2 LQKENI, per germline. Deletions cut 2 bases from V and 1 base from J, with 5 bases between. This CDR3 region has 13 residues. In DNA, the CDR3 is TGTGCCAGCTCACCAACGCAGAACACTGAAGCTTTCTTT. This gives the protein CASSPTQNTEAFF.

Comments on this clone: This CDR3 is also generated by other DNA sequences in the sample. The chain recombines TRBV6-2 or TRBV6-3 with TRBJ1-5, with 7 bases fitting TRBD1. Trimming took 2 bases from V and 6 from J; bases not matched to a gene: 4. Germline V lookup: CDR1 MNHEY, CDR2 SVGEGT. CDR3 size: 14 residues. DNA of the CDR3: TGTGCCAGCAGTTACCGACAGGGTGGTCAGCCCCAGCATTTT. Amino acid sequence: CASSYRQGGQPQHF.

The CDR3 DNA follows: TGTGCCACCCAGGACGCTAACTATGGCTACACCTTC. Its translation: CATQDANYGYTF. This rearrangement joins TRBV24-1 to TRBJ1-2; D gene uncertain. From germline, CDR1 is KGHDR and CDR2 SFDVKD. The CDR3 totals 12 residues. Trimming left V 9 bases short and J 0 bases short, with 7 bases between.

In its sample, this clone was seen once. The chain carries TRBV6-5 and TRBJ1-2; the match to TRBD1 covers 8 bases. V dropped 6 bases and J dropped 3; count of bases not matched to a gene: 6. Germline CDR1 is MNHEY and CDR2 is SVGAGI. The CDR3 runs to 14 residues. The CDR3 spells CASSPDRAHYGYTF. The CDR3 bases are TGTGCCAGCAGCCCGGACAGGGCGCACTATGGCTACACCTTC.

The V gene is TRBV5-1, the J gene TRBJ2-3; TRBD1 might be the D (6 bases). CDR3 length: 13 residues. In germline, CDR1 is SGHRS, CDR2 YFSETQ. V lost 3 bases and J lost 3, with 8 bases in between. The CDR3 DNA reads as TGCGCCAGCAGCTCCGGACAGACAGATACGCAGTATTTT. Amino acid sequence: CASSSGQTDTQYF.

This rearrangement joins TRBV10-3 to TRBJ1-2; D not certain. The CDR3 consists of 16 residues. Germline loops: CDR1 ENHRY, CDR2 SYGVKD. V lost 0 bases, J lost 0 bases, and 11 bases lay in between. CDR3 sequence reads: CAISESLSQPNYGYTF. In DNA, the CDR3 is TGTGCCATCAGTGAGTCATTAAGCCAACCTAACTATGGCTACACCTTC.

The CDR3 is CASSQERFPGGMGYTF. For the CDR3, the DNA is TGTGCCAGCAGCCAAGAGAGGTTCCCGGGGGGTATGGGCTACACCTTC. V usage is TRBV3-1 (or the pseudogene TRBV3-2) and J usage is TRBJ1-2; perhaps TRBD1 as D (5 bases). This CDR3 spans 16 amino acids. Germline CDR1 reads LGHDT; CDR2 reads YNNKEL (reference sequence). Trimming stripped 0 bases from V and 8 bases from J, with 19 bases between.

This clone is a singleton in its sample. The CDR3 protein is CASNGFSGNTIYF. The CDR3 DNA follows: TGTGCCAGTAATGGATTCTCTGGAAACACCATATATTTT. The chain joins TRBV19 to TRBJ1-3, with D unclear. Germline V gives CDR1 LNHDA, CDR2 SQIVND (reference sequence). This CDR3 has 13 residues. The V and J ends lost 7 bases and 0 bases respectively, with 7 bases between them. Looking up the rest from reference TRBV19 and TRBJ1-3 gives the full variable domain: DGGITQSPKYLFRKEGQNVTLSCEQNLNHDAMYWYRQDPGQGLRLIYYSQIVNDFQKGDIAEGYSVSREKKESFPLTVTSAQKNPTAFYLCASNGFSGNTIYFGEGSWLTVV.